The 22 T cell receptor beta chains presented below share a single source sample, sequenced in a study of read filtering for tumor transcriptome and immune sequencing. The library was built from about 0.4 ug RNA with molecular barcoded adaptors for alpha/delta and beta/gamma chains. MiXCR, run by TCRdb on the reads, gives a single entry per CDR3 protein. Of about 24,000 distinct CDR3 sequences in the sample, approximately 23% were seen once. Sample: a population of CD138-negative cells sorted from bone marrow. These receptors were obtained from a donor at least 40 years old with multiple myeloma.

J is TRBJ1-5 and V is TRBV5-1; TRBD1 agrees at 7 bases. The CDR3 has 15 amino acids. Germline lookup yields CDR1 SGHRS and CDR2 YFSETQ. Losses at the gene ends were 0 bases for V and 6 bases for J; bases not matched to a gene: 6. CDR3 region: CASSLAPGGVQPQHF. The DNA of the CDR3 is TGCGCCAGCAGCTTGGCCCCAGGGGGGGTTCAGCCCCAGCATTTT.

This clonotype was seen more than once but under ten times. The germline gene is not matched at one end of the junction; a read error may be the cause. The V and J genes are TRBV15 and TRBJ1-5; no firm D call. The germline gives CDR1 LNHNV, CDR2 YYDKDF (reference sequence). The CDR3 is 13 residues long. The CDR3 bases are TGTGCCACTAGCAGAGATGCAGGTCAGCACCAGCATTTT. It specifies CATSRDAGQHQHF.

This sequence joins TRBV10-3 and TRBJ1-1; 7 nucleotides match TRBD1. The CDR3 is made up of 13 amino acids. The germline CDR1 and CDR2 sequences are ENHRY and SYGVKD. With 7 bases clipped from V and 7 bases from J, the junction kept 9 bases outside the gene matches. The CDR3 nucleotides read TGTGCCATCAAGCGCTCAGGGGGTGGTGAAGCTTTCTTT. Translating gives CAIKRSGGGEAFF.

The chain joins TRBV20-1 to TRBJ1-1; TRBD1 aligns across 7 bases. V shed 5 bases, J shed 0 bases, and the junction held 9 bases outside the gene matches. Germline-derived CDR1 and CDR2 are DFQATT and SNEGSKA (reference sequence). The CDR3 is made up of 15 amino acids. The CDR3 reads CSAPRQGSLNTEAFF. CDR3 DNA: TGCAGTGCTCCGCGACAGGGAAGCTTGAACACTGAAGCTTTCTTT.

Comment on this clonotype: A much larger clone lies one base from this, so it may be a read error. The chain couples TRBV19 to TRBJ2-1; D is uncertain. Germline V gene sequence: CDR1 LNHDA, CDR2 SQIVND (reference sequence). The V and J ends lost 4 bases and 10 bases respectively, with 14 bases between them. The CDR3 totals 13 residues. For the CDR3, the DNA is TGTGCCAGTAGTACTCCTCCGTCCCAAGAGCAGTTCTTC. Protein: CASSTPPSQEQFF. The whole variable domain, filled in from reference TRBV19 and TRBJ2-1, reads DGGITQSPKYLFRKEGQNVTLSCEQNLNHDAMYWYRQDPGQGLRLIYYSQIVNDFQKGDIAEGYSVSREKKESFPLTVTSAQKNPTAFYLCASSTPPSQEQFFGPGTRLTVL.

Details on this clonotype: A much larger clonotype is one base distant, so this may be a read error. J is TRBJ2-2 and V is TRBV7-8; TRBD1 might be the D (6 bases). This CDR3 contains 18 residues. The germline CDR1 and CDR2 sequences are SGHVS and FQNEAQ. Trimming cost V 5 bases and J 3 bases, with 22 bases left between them. This CDR3 reads CASSVPRDIGPDTGELFF. DNA for the CDR3: TGTGCCAGCAGCGTACCTCGGGACATTGGGCCGGACACCGGGGAGCTGTTTTTT.

V gene TRBV5-1 combines with J gene TRBJ2-1; 8 nucleotides align to TRBD2. Germline loops: CDR1 SGHRS, CDR2 YFSETQ. V was pared by 1 base and J by 1 base, with 4 bases of the junction left unmatched. The CDR3 length is 16 residues. The CDR3 sequence: CASSLSGGGSYNEQFF. Written as DNA, the CDR3 is TGCGCCAGCAGCTTGAGCGGGGGAGGGTCCTACAATGAGCAGTTCTTC.

This clonotype appeared a single time. This chain joins TRBV7-9 and TRBJ2-5, with 9 bases aligning to TRBD1. The CDR3 runs 15 residues. The junction had 5 bases not matched to a gene; V was cut back by 1 base and J by 5 bases. The germline CDR1 and CDR2 sequences are SEHNR and FQNEAQ (reference sequence). The CDR3 DNA reads as TGTGCCAGCAGCTTAGAAACAGGGGGCTCTGAGACCCAGTACTTC. It yields the protein CASSLETGGSETQYF.

Ten or more counts support this clonotype. The chain recombines TRBV20-1 with TRBJ2-5; D is possibly TRBD2 (6 bases). Germline V gene lookup returns CDR1 DFQATT and CDR2 SNEGSKA (reference sequence). V shed 3 bases and J shed 7 bases, with 15 bases lying between them. This CDR3 contains 13 residues. The CDR3 bases are TGCAGTGCTAGTTGGGACTGGAAGGGGACCCAGTACTTC. It codes for CSASWDWKGTQYF.

In this sample, this clonotype turned up a few times. The chain couples TRBV11-2 to TRBJ2-1; TRBD2 matches at 8 bases. CDR1 and CDR2 (germline): SGHAT, FQNNGV. The CDR3 runs 15 residues. V gave up 2 bases and J gave up 6 bases; unmatched junction bases: 6. CDR3 in amino acids: CASSLRSGACNEQFF. Here the CDR3 DNA reads TGTGCCAGCAGCTTACGTAGCGGGGCCTGCAATGAGCAGTTCTTC.

At least ten counts were recorded for this clonotype. The J gene is TRBJ2-3, the V gene TRBV7-9; 11 nucleotides line up with TRBD2. The germline V gene encodes CDR1 SEHNR and CDR2 FQNEAQ (reference sequence). The V segment lost 6 bases and the J segment 10 bases; nucleotides outside the gene matches: 3. The CDR3 is 12 residues long. CDR3 in amino acids: CASRLAGDAQYF. The DNA of the CDR3 is TGTGCCAGCAGACTAGCGGGGGATGCGCAGTATTTT.

Many counts were recorded for this clonotype. The V gene is TRBV7-2, the J gene TRBJ2-1, with a tentative D call TRBD1 (5 bases). This CDR3 has 13 amino acids. CDR1 is SGHTA, CDR2 FQGNSA, per germline. The V end lost 5 bases, the J end lost 5 bases, and 10 bases lay between the germline ends. As DNA, the CDR3 is TGTGCCAGCAGCATCCAGGGCGACAATGAGCAGTTCTTC. Encoded protein: CASSIQGDNEQFF.

The rearrangement joins TRBV5-1 to TRBJ2-3; 7 positions agree with TRBD2. There are 14 residues in the CDR3. V gave up 1 base and J gave up 2 bases; unmatched junction bases: 1. The germline CDR1 and CDR2 sequences are SGHRS and YFSETQ. Here the CDR3 reads CASSLTSVTDTQYF. The CDR3 DNA reads as TGCGCCAGCAGCTTGACTAGCGTCACAGATACGCAGTATTTT.

This clonotype showed up many times. The chain combines TRBV29-1 with TRBJ2-7, with 7 nucleotides matching TRBD1. Germline loops: CDR1 SQVTM, CDR2 ANQGSEA. The CDR3 is 13 residues long. V shed 6 bases and J 2 bases; nucleotides not matched to a gene: 7. CDR3 amino acids: CSVADRAPYEQYF. CDR3 nucleotides: TGCAGCGTCGCCGACAGGGCCCCCTACGAGCAGTACTTC.

This clonotype is labeled as medium-sized (0.01 to 0.1%). The chain couples TRBV18 to TRBJ2-1, with a weak D call TRBD2 (5 bases). CDR1 and CDR2 from the germline V gene are KGHSH and LQKENI. The CDR3 runs to 14 residues. Trimming pared 3 bases from V and 10 bases from J, leaving 16 bases between. Here the CDR3 reads CASSPGSWTSEQFF. Written as DNA, the CDR3 is TGTGCCAGCTCACCCGGTTCGTGGACTTCGGAGCAGTTCTTC.

At least ten counts were recorded for this clonotype. This chain connects TRBV19 to TRBJ2-1; 7 bases agree with TRBD1. This CDR3 spans 14 amino acids. Germline loops: CDR1 LNHDA, CDR2 SQIVND (reference sequence). After removal of 4 bases from V and 6 bases from J, the junction contained 6 bases not matched to a gene. DNA for the CDR3: TGTGCCAGTAGTACAGTAAGGGGGCCCAATGAGCAGTTCTTC. Its protein product is CASSTVRGPNEQFF.

Concerning this clonotype itself: At one of its ends the junction is not consistent with the germline gene, which may arise from a read error. The V gene is TRBV30, the J gene TRBJ1-5; no clear D gene. This CDR3 region has 13 residues. The germline gives CDR1 GTSNPN, CDR2 SVGIG (reference sequence). The CDR3: CAWSRRFAQPHHF. Here the CDR3 DNA reads TGTGCCTGGAGTAGGAGGTTTGCTCAGCCCCATCATTTT.

This clonotype was counted many times. The chain has TRBV5-1 and TRBJ2-1; 11 nucleotides agree with TRBD2. The ends lost 3 bases at V and 2 bases at J; junction bases unmatched: 7. In germline, CDR1 is SGHRS, CDR2 YFSETQ. This CDR3 spans 17 amino acids. This CDR3 is CASSSSLAGGAYNEQFF. The CDR3, as DNA: TGCGCCAGCAGCTCGAGTTTAGCGGGGGGGGCCTACAATGAGCAGTTCTTC.

This clonotype was counted many times. The rearrangement joins TRBV6-1 to TRBJ2-4; D possibly corresponds to TRBD2 (5 bases). V was pared by 0 bases and J by 7 bases, with 10 bases between. The CDR3 runs to 14 residues. CDR1 and CDR2 from the germline V gene are MNHNS and SASEGT. CDR3 DNA: TGTGCCAGCAGTGAAGCGTCGCGGGTGAACATTCAGTACTTC. Translation: CASSEASRVNIQYF.

Concerning this clonotype itself: A much larger clone is a single base away; this may be a read error. The V and J genes are TRBV6-2 or TRBV6-3 and TRBJ2-3; tentatively, D is TRBD1 or TRBD2 (6 bases each). The CDR3 sequence is 14 residues long. Trimming pared 7 bases from V and 4 bases from J, leaving 15 bases between. The germline V gene has CDR1 MNHEY and CDR2 SVGEGT. The CDR3 loop reads CASISRGVPDTQYF. In DNA form, the CDR3 reads TGTGCCAGCATAAGTAGGGGGGTCCCAGATACGCAGTATTTT.

This clonotype was counted many times. The gene calls are TRBV11-2 and TRBJ2-7; no reliable D call. Trimming left V 6 bases short and J 6 bases short, with 9 bases between. Germline V lookup: CDR1 SGHAT, CDR2 FQNNGV. This CDR3 is 11 amino acids long. CDR3 protein: CASSSMVEQYF. The CDR3 DNA reads as TGTGCCAGCAGTTCGATGGTCGAGCAGTACTTC.

At least ten counts were recorded for this clonotype. The V call is TRBV4-1, the J call TRBJ2-1, with 9 bases lining up with TRBD2. V gave up 1 base and J gave up 6 bases; unmatched junction bases: 4. The germline V gene encodes CDR1 MGHRA and CDR2 YSYEKL. The CDR3 consists of 15 residues. Here the CDR3 DNA reads TGCGCCAGCAGCCAAGCGGTAGCGGGGGTCAATGAGCAGTTCTTC. Translated: CASSQAVAGVNEQFF.